One sample yielded the 12 T cell receptor beta chains listed below, sequenced in a study of prognosis after radiotherapy for stage I lung cancer. Genomic DNA was the source, and TCR beta CDR3 was amplified from it by two-round multiplex PCR. The authors ran first-round PCR with primers specific to each TRBV and TRBJ gene. TCRdb re-called the multiplex PCR reads with MiXCR, one entry per CDR3 protein. Here the sample spans fewer than 35,000 distinct CDR3 sequences, around 31% being singletons. The sequences come from PBMCs, collected before or after stereotactic body radiation therapy (not recorded which). These receptors were obtained from a donor over 45 with non-small cell lung cancer.

The chain uses TRBV9 and TRBJ1-3, with D hard to call. Germline V CDR1 and CDR2: SGDLS, YYNGEE. V was clipped by 5 bases and J by 2 bases, with 14 bases between them. This CDR3 is built from 15 residues. The CDR3 nucleotides read TGTGCCAGCAGTGTACTAGGAGGACCTGGAAACACCATATATTTT. It encodes CASSVLGGPGNTIYF.

Many counts were recorded for this clonotype. In DNA form, the CDR3 reads TGTGCCACCAGCAGAGATCGCGCGGGATCTGGTTACGAGCAGTACTTC. Translating gives CATSRDRAGSGYEQYF. The chain carries TRBV15 and TRBJ2-7; TRBD2 might be the D (6 bases). The CDR3 length is 16 residues. From germline, CDR1 is LNHNV and CDR2 YYDKDF (reference sequence). V lost 0 bases to trimming and J lost 4 bases, with 16 bases between them.

The rearrangement uses TRBV6-2 or TRBV6-3 and TRBJ2-1; maybe TRBD2 (6 bases). The CDR3 has 19 amino acids. V gave up 0 bases and J gave up 6 bases, with 24 bases separating them. The germline gives CDR1 MNHEY, CDR2 SVGEGT. In DNA form, the CDR3 reads TGTGCCAGCAGTTACTCAACGTTTTTGTCCGGGAGACCTCCCAATGAGCAGTTCTTC. Residues: CASSYSTFLSGRPPNEQFF.

Points on this clonotype: A far larger clone differs by one base, so this is likely a read error. V is TRBV6-8 and J is TRBJ1-6; a possible D gene is TRBD1 (6 bases). Germline assignment: CDR1 MNHGY and CDR2 SAAAGT. The CDR3 has 15 amino acids. The CDR3 nucleotides are TGTGCCAGCAGTCCACAGGGAAGCGATAAATCACCCCTCCACTTT. The encoded protein is CASSPQGSDKSPLHF.

This clonotype was counted once. A much larger clone differs by one base, so this may be a read error. V is TRBV29-1 and J is TRBJ2-1; 12 nucleotides line up with TRBD2. Germline CDR1 and CDR2: SQVTM and ANQGSEA. The ends lost 0 bases at V and 12 bases at J; junction bases unmatched: 12. CDR3 length: 16 amino acids. The CDR3 spells CSVEDRLAGDLWGQFF. The CDR3, as DNA: TGCAGCGTTGAAGATCGACTAGCGGGAGATCTTTGGGGGCAGTTCTTC.

This clonotype was seen repeatedly, ten times or more. The chain has TRBV11-2 and TRBJ1-4; D remains unclear. V lost 1 base and J lost 0, with 6 bases in between. Germline CDR1 and CDR2: SGHAT and FQNNGV. The CDR3 consists of 15 residues. CDR3 nucleotides: TGTGCCAGCAGCTTAGGGCCAGCAACTAATGAAAAACTGTTTTTT. It specifies CASSLGPATNEKLFF. Drawing the rest from reference TRBV11-2 and TRBJ1-4, the complete variable domain is EAGVAQSPRYKIIEKRQSVAFWCNPISGHATLYWYQQILGQGPKLLIQFQNNGVVDDSQLPKDRFSAERLKGVDSTLKIQPAKLEDSAVYLCASSLGPATNEKLFFGSGTQLSVL.

This clonotype was recorded at least ten times. J is TRBJ2-1 and V is TRBV18; possibly TRBD1 for D (5 bases). This CDR3 has 12 amino acids. V lost 5 bases and J lost 6, with 8 bases in between. The germline gives CDR1 KGHSH, CDR2 LQKENI. This CDR3 is CASSFDSNEQFF. The CDR3 coding sequence is TGTGCCAGCTCATTTGACAGCAATGAGCAGTTCTTC.

This clonotype was seen a handful of times. J is TRBJ1-5 and V is TRBV7-2; perhaps TRBD1 as D (5 bases). The CDR3 sequence is 15 residues long. The V gene lost 0 bases and the J gene lost 6 bases, with 12 bases spanning the gap. Germline CDR1 and CDR2: SGHTA and FQGNSA. The chain's CDR3 is CASSLAWDSGQPQHF. The CDR3, as DNA: TGTGCCAGCAGCTTAGCTTGGGACTCGGGTCAGCCCCAGCATTTT.

This clonotype showed up many times. V and J are TRBV2 and TRBJ1-1, with a weak D call TRBD1 (5 bases). Per the germline V gene, CDR1 is SNHLY and CDR2 is FYNNEI. Trimming took off 6 bases at V and 1 base at J, with 12 bases between the two ends. The CDR3 length is 14 residues. The CDR3 coding sequence is TGTGCCAGCAGGGCCCGGGGCGGGAACACTGAAGCTTTCTTT. Translating gives CASRARGGNTEAFF.

The rearrangement joins TRBV7-2 to TRBJ2-7, with TRBD1 as a possible D gene (5 bases). The CDR3 has 17 residues. Trimming took 3 bases from V and 1 from J, leaving 19 bases between them. Germline CDR1 reads SGHTA; CDR2 reads FQGNSA. The CDR3 bases are TGTGCCAGCAGCTTTGAACTCTGGACATGTAATTCCTACGAGCAGTACTTC. Protein product: CASSFELWTCNSYEQYF.

As to this clonotype: The final CDR3 position lacks the conserved phenylalanine or tryptophan, pointing to a likely read error. The chain has TRBV15 and TRBJ2-5; D is possibly TRBD1 or TRBD2 (5 bases each). From germline, CDR1 is LNHNV and CDR2 YYDKDF (reference sequence). CDR3 length equals 14 residues. V was shortened by 5 bases and J by 5 bases, with 15 bases between the two germline ends. The chain's CDR3 is CATSPRAGGETQYL. CDR3 bases: TGTGCCACCAGCCCCAGGGCCGGCGGGGAGACCCAGTACCTC.

Remarks on this clonotype: Germline and junction disagree at one end, which may indicate a read error. The chain recombines TRBV28 with TRBJ2-6, with TRBD1 identical over 7 bases. CDR1 is MDHEN and CDR2 is SYDVKM in the germline V gene. The CDR3 consists of 15 residues. CDR3 DNA sequence: TGTGCCAGCCAAGACAGGGCGCTCTGGGCCAACGTCATGACTTTC. Translating it yields CASQDRALWANVMTF.